This T cell receptor beta chain derives from a study of pediatric ulcerative colitis. The rectum was sampled with one to two pinch biopsies at colonoscopy. Points from the study as a whole: Blood-derived T cells may be present in rectal pinch biopsies. Compared with controls, ulcerative colitis showed greater blood-rectum clone sharing. Acute severe colitis showed lower rectal diversity from clonal expansions.

Assay: immunoSEQ multiplex PCR; the TCRdb copy retains only in-frame clones and omits some. The sample contains 36,000 or so clones, about 80% of which appear only once. In the case of this clone: Its antigen remains unknown.

V lost 2 bases and J lost 1, with 5 bases in between. This CDR3 is built from 14 residues. Germline loops: CDR1 SGHTA, CDR2 FQGNSA. The source is a boy younger than 18 with moderate ulcerative colitis. Material for sequencing was gut tissue. The V gene is TRBV7-2, the J gene TRBJ1-4, with D unresolved. The CDR3 spells CASSLQRTNEKLFF. CDR3 bases: TGTGCCAGCAGCTTACAAAGAACTAATGAAAAACTGTTTTTT.